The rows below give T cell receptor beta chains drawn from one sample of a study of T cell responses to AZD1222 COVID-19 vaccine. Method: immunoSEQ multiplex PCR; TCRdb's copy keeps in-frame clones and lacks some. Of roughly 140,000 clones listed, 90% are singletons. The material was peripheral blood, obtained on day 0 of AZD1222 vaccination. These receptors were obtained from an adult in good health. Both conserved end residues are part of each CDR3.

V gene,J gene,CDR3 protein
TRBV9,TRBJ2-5,CASSVGASGMVETQYF
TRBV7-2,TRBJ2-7,CASSLKGVQYF
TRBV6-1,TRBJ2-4,CASSETPSSGANIQYF
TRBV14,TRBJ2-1,CASSRASGDHLSFNEQFF
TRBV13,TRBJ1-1,CASSLAQNKEGTEAFF
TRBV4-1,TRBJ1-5,CASSQVATAQGSQPQHF
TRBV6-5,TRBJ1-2,CASRTTGLEGYTF
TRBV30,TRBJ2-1,CAGRGSSYNEQFF
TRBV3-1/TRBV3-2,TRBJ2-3,CASSQVKRTDTQYF
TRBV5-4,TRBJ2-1,CASSTTQGRSYNEQFF
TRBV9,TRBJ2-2,CASSDRTGGFANTGELFF
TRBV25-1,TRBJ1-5,CASSDPGTGNQPQHF
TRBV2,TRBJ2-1,CASSERLYNEQFF
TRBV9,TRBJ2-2,CASSEWAGRTGELFF
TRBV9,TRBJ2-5,CASSVAGFSGGAAETQYF
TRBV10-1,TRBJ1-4,CASSEGTSVGEKLFF
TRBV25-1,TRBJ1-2,CASSGRGNWDYGYTF
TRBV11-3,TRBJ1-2,CASSLAQSSAYGYTF
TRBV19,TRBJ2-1,CASSIGSVNNEQFF
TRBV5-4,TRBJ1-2,CASSPGGRQGAGYGYTF
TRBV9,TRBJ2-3,CASSVEAGQGFHDTDTQYF
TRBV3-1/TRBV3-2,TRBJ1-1,CASSPPDITGDSGAFF
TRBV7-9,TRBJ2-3,CASSFKGRGFLQSDTQYF
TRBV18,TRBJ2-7,CASSPPRGESYEQYF
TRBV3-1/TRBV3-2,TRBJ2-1,CASSPGTSGPQLYNEQFF
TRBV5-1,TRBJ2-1,CASSLVSGGENEQFF
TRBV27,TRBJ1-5,CASSFQGGSQPQHF
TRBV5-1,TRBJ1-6,CASSVNRLSSYNSPLHF
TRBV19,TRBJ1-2,CASRIAGGYGYTF
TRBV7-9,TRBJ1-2,CASSFLQGMDGYTF
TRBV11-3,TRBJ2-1,CASSFRTGVASRDNEQFF
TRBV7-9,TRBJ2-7,CASSQQVAYEQYF
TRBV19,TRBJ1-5,CATGYKQGARQPQHF
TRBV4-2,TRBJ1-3,CASSQDQAGNTIYF
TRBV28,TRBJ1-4,CASSSSGTGEEKLFF
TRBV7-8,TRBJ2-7,CASRSGTGLFYEQYF
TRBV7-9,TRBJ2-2,CASSFPQRGGMIGELFF
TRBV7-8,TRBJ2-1,CASSSEHEQFF
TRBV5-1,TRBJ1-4,CASSIGQGGNDEKLFF
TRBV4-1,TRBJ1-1,CASSQQGSLEAFF
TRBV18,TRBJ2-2,CASTSTVVAGELFF
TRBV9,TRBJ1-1,CASSGSWDPVFNTEAFF
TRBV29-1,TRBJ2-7,CSAGTGDEQYF
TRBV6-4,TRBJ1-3,CASSGSDREGRSGNTIYF
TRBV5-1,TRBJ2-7,CASSLALAGDYEQYF
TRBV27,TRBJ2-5,CARDRDSPYRRETQYF
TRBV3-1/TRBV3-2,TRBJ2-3,CASSGQGMGTDTQYF